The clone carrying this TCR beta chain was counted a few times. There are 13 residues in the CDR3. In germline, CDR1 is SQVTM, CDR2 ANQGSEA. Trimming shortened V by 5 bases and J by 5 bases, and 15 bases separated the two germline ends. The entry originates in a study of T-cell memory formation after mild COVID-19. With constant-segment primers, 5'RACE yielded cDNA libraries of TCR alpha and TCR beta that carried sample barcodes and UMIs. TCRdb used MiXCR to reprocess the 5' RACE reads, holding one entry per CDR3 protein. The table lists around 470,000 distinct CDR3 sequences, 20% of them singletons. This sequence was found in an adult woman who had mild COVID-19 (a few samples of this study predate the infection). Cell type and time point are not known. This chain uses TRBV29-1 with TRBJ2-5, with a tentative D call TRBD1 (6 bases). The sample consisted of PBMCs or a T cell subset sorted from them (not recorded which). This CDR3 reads CSVCRTARETQYF. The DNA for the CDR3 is TGCAGCGTTTGCCGGACAGCTCGGGAGACCCAGTACTTC.